The T cell receptor beta chain under discussion was sequenced for a study of cytomegalovirus exposure and HLA in healthy donors. This clone occurred once. Its antigen remains unknown. Amplification used 60 Vbeta primers and 13 Jbeta primers. The data were produced by immunoSEQ multiplex PCR, yet TCRdb's version contains in-frame clones alone and is incomplete. This sample has 150,000 or so clones, with 80% to 90% found just once. Overall study results and limits: The classifier reportedly diagnosed cytomegalovirus status with high specificity and sensitivity. A later analysis found that most CMV-associated TCR beta chains appeared HLA-restricted. The authors reported that TCR beta sequences could predict HLA-A and HLA-B alleles. These predictions were accurate for most subjects in the first cohort. A later analysis showed HLA-associated TCR beta chains outstripping equally common others in clonal expansion.

The germline CDR1 and CDR2 sequences are SGHTA and FQGNSA. The CDR3 is 15 residues long. Trimming cost V 5 bases and J 1 base, with 14 bases left between them. The sequencing input was PBMCs. This receptor was identified in a woman aged 18-29 years in good health and CMV-seropositive. The chain joins TRBV7-2 to TRBJ2-5, with D perhaps matching TRBD1 (8 bases). This chain's CDR3 is CASSTGGVGQETQYF. In DNA, the CDR3 is TGTGCCAGCAGCACAGGGGGGGTGGGCCAAGAGACCCAGTACTTC.